The 21 T cell receptor beta chains listed next were all sequenced from one sample in a study of T cell changes during pregnancy in multiple sclerosis. Assay: immunoSEQ multiplex PCR; the TCRdb copy retains only in-frame clones and omits some. In the table there are tens of thousands of clones, about 91% of which are singletons. This specimen consisted of peripheral blood, obtained before pregnancy. All receptors come from a female donor with multiple sclerosis, enrolled in a pregnancy study.

This sequence joins TRBV6-1 and TRBJ2-1; TRBD2 matches 9 bases. CDR3 length equals 15 residues. Unmatched junction bases numbered 11, after V lost 8 bases and J lost 6 bases. From germline, CDR1 is MNHNS and CDR2 SASEGT. The CDR3 DNA sequence: TGTGCCAGCCGCCACAGGCTAGCGGGGCCCAATGAGCAGTTCTTC. This codes for CASRHRLAGPNEQFF.

Regarding this clone: This same CDR3 is encoded by further DNA sequences in the sample. The chain uses TRBV29-1 and TRBJ2-7; D not resolved. Looked up from germline, CDR1 is SQVTM and CDR2 is ANQGSEA. The length of the CDR3 is 11 residues. V lost 3 bases to trimming and J lost 1 base, with 4 bases between them. The DNA for the CDR3 is TGCAGCGTTGAGGAGTCCTACGAGCAGTACTTC. Amino acid sequence: CSVEESYEQYF.

This clone was recorded only once. The chain links TRBV4-1 to TRBJ2-1, with 7 bases that match TRBD2. The ends lost 0 bases at V and 6 bases at J; junction bases unmatched: 8. The germline V gene encodes CDR1 MGHRA and CDR2 YSYEKL. This CDR3 contains 16 residues. CDR3 region: CASSQDGLVRGNEQFF. CDR3 nucleotides: TGCGCCAGCAGCCAAGATGGACTAGTGAGGGGCAATGAGCAGTTCTTC.

The chain has TRBV9 and TRBJ1-4; the match to TRBD1 covers 7 bases. Germline CDR1 is SGDLS and CDR2 is YYNGEE. This CDR3 has 14 amino acids. The ends lost 0 bases at V and 7 bases at J; junction bases unmatched: 3. CDR3 coding DNA: TGTGCCAGCAGCGTAGCGGCAGGGGGTGAAAAACTGTTTTTT. This codes for CASSVAAGGEKLFF. Complete variable domain (other parts from reference TRBV9 and TRBJ1-4): DSGVTQTPKHLITATGQRVTLRCSPRSGDLSVYWYQQSLDQGLQFLIQYYNGEERAKGNILERFSAQQFPDLHSELNLSSLELGDSALYFCASSVAAGGEKLFFGSGTQLSVL.

The rearrangement uses TRBV30 and TRBJ2-7; tentative D call: TRBD2 (6 bases). The CDR3 sequence is 14 residues long. CDR1 GTSNPN and CDR2 SVGIG come from the germline V gene (reference sequence). V lost 1 base and J lost 3, with 13 bases in between. The CDR3 loop reads CAWSGGGKSYEQYF. The DNA of the CDR3 is TGTGCCTGGAGTGGTGGGGGGAAGAGCTACGAGCAGTACTTC.

This clone was detected once. The chain couples TRBV6-6 to TRBJ1-5; D possibly corresponds to TRBD1 (6 bases). V lost 6 bases to trimming and J lost 1 base, with 10 bases between them. CDR3 length: 14 amino acids. CDR1 is MNHNY and CDR2 is SVGAGI in the germline V gene (reference sequence). The chain's CDR3 is CASRGQGSNQPQHF. DNA for the CDR3: TGTGCCAGCAGGGGACAAGGCAGCAATCAGCCCCAGCATTTT.

The CDR3 is CASSTDSSPGRAQHF. The CDR3 nucleotides are TGTGCCAGCAGTACGGACAGTTCCCCGGGGAGGGCCCAGCATTTT. This sequence joins TRBV27 and TRBJ1-5; D may be TRBD1 (6 bases). Per the germline V gene, CDR1 is MNHEY and CDR2 is SMNVEV (reference sequence). This CDR3 spans 15 amino acids. Trimming took off 5 bases at V and 11 bases at J, with 22 bases between the two ends.

CDR3 nucleotides: TGTGCCAGCAGCTTAAGGGGGATCAGGGGAGAGACCCAGTACTTC. Protein product: CASSLRGIRGETQYF. The chain joins TRBV7-3 to TRBJ2-5, with a weak D call TRBD1 (6 bases). V dropped 1 base and J dropped 4 bases, with 13 bases sitting between them. The CDR3 runs to 15 residues. Germline V gives CDR1 SGHTA, CDR2 FQGTGA.

This rearrangement joins TRBV29-1 to TRBJ1-5, with D possibly TRBD1 on 5 matching bases. Looked up from germline, CDR1 is SQVTM and CDR2 is ANQGSEA. V was pared by 5 bases and J by 11 bases, with 13 bases between. This CDR3 has 11 residues. The CDR3 DNA follows: TGCAGCGTTCGGACATCTTCGGCCCAGCATTTT. Protein sequence: CSVRTSSAQHF.

The rearrangement links TRBV19 to TRBJ2-5, with a tentative D call TRBD2 (6 bases). CDR1 is LNHDA, CDR2 SQIVND, per germline (reference sequence). Trimming shortened V by 5 bases and J by 4 bases, and 11 bases separated the two germline ends. This CDR3 region has 13 residues. As DNA, the CDR3 is TGTGCCAGTAGTGTCGGGGGATCAGAGACCCAGTACTTC. This sequence encodes CASSVGGSETQYF.

The chain couples TRBV21-1 to TRBJ1-2; TRBD1 is the table's D call and was not checked against the DNA. TRBV21-1 is a recognized pseudogene. This CDR3 contains 16 residues. The CDR3 is CASFHGVGTGLGGYTF. The CDR3 DNA follows: TGTGCCAGCTTTCACGGAGTCGGGACAGGGCTAGGGGGCTACACCTTC.

This chain joins TRBV9 and TRBJ2-7; TRBD1 matches 10 bases. Germline CDR1 is SGDLS and CDR2 is YYNGEE. This CDR3 contains 16 residues. V was clipped by 0 bases and J by 2 bases; unmatched bases: 5. In nucleotides, the CDR3 is TGTGCCAGCAGCGTAGGCCCTGGACAGGGGGCCTACGAGCAGTACTTC. Protein sequence: CASSVGPGQGAYEQYF.

The J gene is TRBJ2-5, the V gene TRBV7-9; 8 bases line up with TRBD1. This CDR3 is built from 16 residues. After removal of 5 bases from V and 3 bases from J, the junction contained 11 bases not matched to a gene. CDR1 and CDR2 from the germline V gene are SEHNR and FQNEAQ (reference sequence). CDR3 amino acids: CASSPRKDRDKETQYF. For the CDR3, the DNA is TGTGCCAGCAGCCCACGCAAGGACAGGGACAAAGAGACCCAGTACTTC.

This chain links TRBV9 with TRBJ2-1, with D maybe TRBD2 (6 bases). V lost 0 bases to trimming and J lost 4 bases, with 11 bases between them. From germline, CDR1 is SGDLS and CDR2 YYNGEE. This CDR3 region has 15 residues. CDR3 nucleotide sequence: TGTGCCAGCAGCGTAGACTATGCGGGGTACAATGAGCAGTTCTTC. It codes for CASSVDYAGYNEQFF.

The gene calls are TRBV12-2 and TRBJ1-4; the D call of TRBD1 is as the table states it, not checked on the DNA. TRBV12-2 is noted as a pseudogene. The CDR3 covers 18 residues. The DNA for the CDR3 is TGTGCAAGTCGCTTAGTTGGGGGACAGGGGGCTCTTATTGAAAAACTGTTTTTT. Translating gives CASRLVGGQGALIEKLFF.

This rearrangement joins TRBV7-3 to TRBJ1-1, with D possibly being TRBD1 (5 bases). The CDR3 runs 13 residues. The V end was cut by 5 bases, the J end by 5 bases, with 12 bases between. Germline assignment: CDR1 SGHTA and CDR2 FQGTGA. The CDR3 loop reads CASSEVGRTEAFF. The CDR3 DNA is TGTGCCAGCAGCGAGGTGGGGCGGACTGAAGCTTTCTTT.

This chain links TRBV7-2 with TRBJ2-7; D possibly corresponds to TRBD1 (6 bases). Trimming stripped 1 base from V and 7 bases from J, with 8 bases between. Germline loops: CDR1 SGHTA, CDR2 FQGNSA. The CDR3 length is 12 residues. CDR3 nucleotides: TGTGCCAGCAGCTTAGGAGGGGGTGAGCAGTACTTC. Protein product: CASSLGGGEQYF.

This chain joins TRBV7-9 and TRBJ2-1, with 14 bases identical to TRBD2. The CDR3 covers 16 residues. Losses at the gene ends were 4 bases for V and 7 bases for J; bases not matched to a gene: 6. In germline, CDR1 is SEHNR, CDR2 FQNEAQ (reference sequence). For the CDR3, the DNA is TGTGCCAGCAGCTCGGGACTAGCGGGGGACTTAAATGAGCAGTTCTTC. Its protein product is CASSSGLAGDLNEQFF. The variable domain in full, completed from reference TRBV7-9 and TRBJ2-1, reads DTGVSQNPRHKITKRGQNVTFRCDPISEHNRLYWYRQTLGQGPEFLTYFQNEAQLEKSRLLSDRFSAERPKGSFSTLEIQRTEQGDSAMYLCASSSGLAGDLNEQFFGPGTRLTVL.

The chain couples TRBV12-5 to TRBJ2-7; 7 bases are a match to TRBD1. The J segment lost 5 bases and the V segment lost 5 bases, leaving 3 bases of the junction unmatched. The CDR3 extends over 12 amino acids. Germline values: CDR1 LGHNT, CDR2 FRNRAP. As DNA, the CDR3 is TGTGCTAGTGGTCCAGGGGGAGACGAGCAGTACTTC. Translation: CASGPGGDEQYF. Together with reference TRBV12-5 and TRBJ2-7, the CDR3 gives the full variable domain: DARVTQTPRHKVTEMGQEVTMRCQPILGHNTVFWYRQTMMQGLELLAYFRNRAPLDDSGMPKDRFSAEMPDATLATLKIQPSEPRDSAVYFCASGPGGDEQYFGPGTRLTVT.

The rearrangement uses TRBV25-1 and TRBJ2-7; TRBD1 agrees at 8 bases. The ends lost 6 bases at V and 3 bases at J; junction bases unmatched: 4. The CDR3 covers 13 residues. CDR1 MGHDK and CDR2 SYGVNS come from the germline V gene. This CDR3 is CASRDRDGYEQYF. The CDR3 nucleotides are TGTGCCAGCAGGGACAGGGACGGCTACGAGCAGTACTTC.

V is TRBV6-5 and J is TRBJ2-7; a possible D gene is TRBD1 (6 bases). Germline V CDR1 and CDR2: MNHEY, SVGAGI. The CDR3 consists of 16 residues. V lost 2 bases, J lost 1 base, and 15 bases lay in between. CDR3: CASSYRSGALSYEQYF. The CDR3 DNA reads TGTGCCAGCAGTTACAGGTCAGGGGCCCTGTCCTACGAGCAGTACTTC.